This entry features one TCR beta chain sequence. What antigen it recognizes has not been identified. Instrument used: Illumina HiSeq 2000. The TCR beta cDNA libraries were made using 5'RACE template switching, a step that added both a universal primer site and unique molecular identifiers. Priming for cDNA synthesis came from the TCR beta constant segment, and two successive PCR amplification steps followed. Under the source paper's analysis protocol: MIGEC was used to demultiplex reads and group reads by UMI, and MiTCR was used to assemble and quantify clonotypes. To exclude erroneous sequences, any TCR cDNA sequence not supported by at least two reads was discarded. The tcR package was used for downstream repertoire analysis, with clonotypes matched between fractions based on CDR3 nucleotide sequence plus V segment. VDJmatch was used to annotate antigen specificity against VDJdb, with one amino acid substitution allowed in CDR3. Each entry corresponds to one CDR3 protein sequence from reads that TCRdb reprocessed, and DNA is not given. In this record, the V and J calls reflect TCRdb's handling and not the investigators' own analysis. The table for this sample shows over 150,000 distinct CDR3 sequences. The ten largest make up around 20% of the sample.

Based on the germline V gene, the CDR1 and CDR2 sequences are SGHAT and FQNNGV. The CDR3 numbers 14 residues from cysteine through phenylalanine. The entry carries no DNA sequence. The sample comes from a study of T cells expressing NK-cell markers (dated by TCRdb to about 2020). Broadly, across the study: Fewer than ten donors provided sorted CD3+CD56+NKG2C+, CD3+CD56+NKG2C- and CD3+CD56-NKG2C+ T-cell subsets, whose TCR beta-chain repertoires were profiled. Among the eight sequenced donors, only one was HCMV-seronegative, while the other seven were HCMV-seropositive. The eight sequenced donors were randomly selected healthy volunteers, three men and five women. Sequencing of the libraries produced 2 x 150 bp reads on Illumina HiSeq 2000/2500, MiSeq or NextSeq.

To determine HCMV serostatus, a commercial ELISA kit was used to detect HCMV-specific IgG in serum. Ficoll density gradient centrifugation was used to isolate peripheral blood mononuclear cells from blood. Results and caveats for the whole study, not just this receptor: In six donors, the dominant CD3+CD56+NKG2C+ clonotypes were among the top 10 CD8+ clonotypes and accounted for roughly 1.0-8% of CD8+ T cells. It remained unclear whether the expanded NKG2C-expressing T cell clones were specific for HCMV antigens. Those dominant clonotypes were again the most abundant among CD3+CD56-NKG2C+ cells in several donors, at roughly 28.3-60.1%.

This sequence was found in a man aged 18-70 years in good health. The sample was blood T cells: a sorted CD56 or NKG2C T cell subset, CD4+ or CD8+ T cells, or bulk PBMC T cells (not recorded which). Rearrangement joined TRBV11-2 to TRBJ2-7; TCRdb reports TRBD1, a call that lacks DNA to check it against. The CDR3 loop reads CASSFEGDRYEQYF.